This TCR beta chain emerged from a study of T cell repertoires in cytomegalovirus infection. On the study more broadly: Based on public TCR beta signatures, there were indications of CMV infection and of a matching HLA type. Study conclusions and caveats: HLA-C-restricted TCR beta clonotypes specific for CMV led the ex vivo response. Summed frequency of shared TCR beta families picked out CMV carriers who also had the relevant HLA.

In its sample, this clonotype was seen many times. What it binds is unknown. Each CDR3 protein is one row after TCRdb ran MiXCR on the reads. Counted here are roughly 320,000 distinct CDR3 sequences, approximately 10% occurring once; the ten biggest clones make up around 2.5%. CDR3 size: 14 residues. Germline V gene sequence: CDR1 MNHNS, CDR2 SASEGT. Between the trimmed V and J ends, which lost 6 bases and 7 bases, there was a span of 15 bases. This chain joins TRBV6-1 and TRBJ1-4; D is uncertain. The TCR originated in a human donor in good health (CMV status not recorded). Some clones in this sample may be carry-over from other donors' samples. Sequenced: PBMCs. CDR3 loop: CASSFTGRFEKLFF. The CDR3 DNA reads TGTGCCAGCAGCTTCACCGGACGGTTTGAAAAACTGTTTTTT.